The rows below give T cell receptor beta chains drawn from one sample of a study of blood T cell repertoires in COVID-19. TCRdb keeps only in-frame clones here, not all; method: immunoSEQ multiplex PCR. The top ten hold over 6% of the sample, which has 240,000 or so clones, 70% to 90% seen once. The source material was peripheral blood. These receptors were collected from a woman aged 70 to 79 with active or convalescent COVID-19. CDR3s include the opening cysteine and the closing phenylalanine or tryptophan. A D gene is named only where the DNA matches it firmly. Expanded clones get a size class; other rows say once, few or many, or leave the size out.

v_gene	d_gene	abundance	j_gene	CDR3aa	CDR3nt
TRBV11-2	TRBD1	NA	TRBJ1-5	CASSPGQGGNQPQHF	TGTGCCAGCAGCCCTGGACAGGGAGGCAATCAGCCCCAGCATTTT
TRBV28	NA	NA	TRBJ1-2	CASDRQAPYGYTF	TGTGCCAGCGATAGACAGGCTCCATATGGCTACACCTTC
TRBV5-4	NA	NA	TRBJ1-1	CASSHPTGSAFF	TGTGCCAGCAGCCACCCAACAGGTTCTGCTTTCTTT
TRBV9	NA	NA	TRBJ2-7	CASSVGGRGYEQYF	TGTGCCAGCAGCGTAGGGGGCAGGGGCTACGAGCAGTACTTC
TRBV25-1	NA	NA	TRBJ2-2	CASKGEGANTGELFF	TGTGCCAGCAAGGGGGAAGGGGCGAACACCGGGGAGCTGTTTTTT
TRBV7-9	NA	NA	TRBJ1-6	CASSPGGSPLHF	TGTGCCAGCAGCCCCGGGGGATCACCCCTCCACTTT
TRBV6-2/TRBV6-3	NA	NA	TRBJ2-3	CASSYSEADTQYF	TGTGCCAGCAGTTACTCGGAGGCAGATACGCAGTATTTT
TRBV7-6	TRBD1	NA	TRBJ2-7	CASSLAAVQGAGEQYF	TGTGCCAGCAGCTTAGCAGCAGTACAGGGGGCAGGCGAGCAGTACTTC
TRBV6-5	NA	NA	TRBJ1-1	CASKGVNTEAFF	TGTGCGAGTAAAGGGGTGAACACTGAAGCTTTCTTT
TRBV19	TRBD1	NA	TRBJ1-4	CASRSGTGEKLFF	TGTGCCAGTAGGTCTGGGACAGGCGAAAAACTGTTTTTT
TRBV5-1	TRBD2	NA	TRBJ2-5	CASSFSGGSQETQYF	TGCGCCAGCAGCTTTAGCGGGGGATCTCAAGAGACCCAGTACTTC
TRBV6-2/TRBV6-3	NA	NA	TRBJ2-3	CASSDRGKTDTQYF	TGTGCCAGCAGTGACCGGGGAAAGACAGATACGCAGTATTTT
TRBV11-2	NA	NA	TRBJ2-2	CASSRLTGTGELFF	TGTGCCAGCAGCCGATTAACAGGGACCGGGGAGCTGTTTTTT
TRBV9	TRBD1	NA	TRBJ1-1	CASSLIQGAETEAFF	TGTGCCAGTTCACTTATACAGGGGGCTGAGACTGAAGCTTTCTTT
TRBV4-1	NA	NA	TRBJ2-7	CASSPSPVTGSYEQYF	TGCGCCAGCAGCCCCTCCCCGGTGACAGGCTCCTACGAGCAGTACTTC
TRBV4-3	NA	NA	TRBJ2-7	CASSQDRDKHYEQYF	TGCGCCAGCAGCCAAGACAGGGACAAGCACTACGAGCAGTACTTC
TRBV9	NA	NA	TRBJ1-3	CASSVAGGSPSGNTIYF	TGTGCCAGCAGCGTAGCCGGGGGATCTCCCTCTGGAAACACCATATATTTT
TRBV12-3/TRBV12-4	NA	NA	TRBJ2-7	CASSFPGGEQYF	TGTGCCAGCAGTTTCCCCGGCGGGGAGCAGTACTTC
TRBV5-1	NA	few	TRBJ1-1	CASRASMNTEAFF	TGCGCCAGCAGAGCATCCATGAACACTGAAGCTTTCTTT
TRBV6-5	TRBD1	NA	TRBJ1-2	CATRTGTLRITF	TGTGCCACCCGGACAGGGACACTAAGGATCACCTTC
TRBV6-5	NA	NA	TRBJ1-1	CASSYATGFSTEAFF	TGTGCCAGCAGTTACGCTACAGGGTTTTCGACTGAAGCTTTCTTT
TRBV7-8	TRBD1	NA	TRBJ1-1	CASSPDRVAFF	TGTGCCAGCAGCCCCGACAGGGTGGCTTTCTTT
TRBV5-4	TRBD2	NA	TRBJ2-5	CASRGGRITQETQYF	TGTGCCAGCAGGGGAGGGAGAATTACTCAAGAGACCCAGTACTTC
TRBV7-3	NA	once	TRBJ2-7	CASSFYRGYEQYF	TGTGCCAGCAGCTTCTACCGCGGCTACGAGCAGTACTTC
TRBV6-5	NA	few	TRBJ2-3	CASSPNRDVGDTQYF	TGTGCCAGCAGTCCTAACAGGGATGTTGGAGATACGCAGTATTTT
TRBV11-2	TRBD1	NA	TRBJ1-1	CASSWGTGMNTEAFF	TGTGCCAGCAGCTGGGGGACAGGGATGAACACTGAAGCTTTCTTT
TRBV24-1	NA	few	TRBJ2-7	CATSDLGGPLDEQYF	TGTGCCACCAGTGATTTAGGGGGTCCCCTGGACGAGCAGTACTTC
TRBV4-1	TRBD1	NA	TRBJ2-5	CASSQELRTGSSWYQETQYF	TGCGCCAGCAGCCAAGAACTCCGGACAGGGTCCTCCTGGTACCAAGAGACCCAGTACTTC
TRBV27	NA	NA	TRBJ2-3	CASSSGLPRGIDVTDTQYF	TGTGCCAGCAGTTCGGGGCTCCCCCGGGGGATTGATGTCACAGATACGCAGTATTTT
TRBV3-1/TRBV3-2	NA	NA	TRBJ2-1	CASSQAGGSSVNEQFF	TGTGCCAGCAGCCAAGCGGGGGGCTCTTCGGTCAATGAGCAGTTCTTC
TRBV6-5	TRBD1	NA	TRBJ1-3	CASSYGDRGWENTIYF	TGTGCCAGCAGTTACGGCGACAGGGGATGGGAAAACACCATATATTTT
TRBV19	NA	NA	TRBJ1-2	CARSGTYGYTF	TGTGCCAGATCGGGAACTTATGGCTACACCTTC
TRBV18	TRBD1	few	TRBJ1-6	CASSPIGQGDNSPLHF	TGTGCCAGCTCACCGATAGGACAGGGAGACAATTCACCCCTCCACTTT
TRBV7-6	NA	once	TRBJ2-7	CASSLGVTYEQYF	TGTGCCAGCAGCTTAGGAGTTACCTACGAGCAGTACTTC
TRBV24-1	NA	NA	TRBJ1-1	CATSDWTNTEAFF	TGTGCCACCAGTGATTGGACTAACACTGAAGCTTTCTTT
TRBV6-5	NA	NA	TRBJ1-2	CATTRGAANYGYTF	TGTGCCACAACACGGGGGGCGGCTAACTATGGCTACACCTTC
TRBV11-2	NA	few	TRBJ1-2	CASSLDRDGRFF	TGTGCCAGCAGCTTAGACCGGGATGGCAGGTTCTTC
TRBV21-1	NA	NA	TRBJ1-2	CASSKEVSEAYTF	TGTGCCAGCAGCAAAGAGGTCAGCGAGGCCTACACCTTC
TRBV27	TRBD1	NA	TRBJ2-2	CASSFRDRGLLGGELFF	TGTGCCAGCAGTTTTAGGGACAGGGGTCTTCTGGGCGGGGAGCTGTTTTTT
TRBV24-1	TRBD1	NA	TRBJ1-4	CATSARTGEKLFF	TGTGCCACCAGTGCCCGGACAGGGGAAAAACTGTTTTTT
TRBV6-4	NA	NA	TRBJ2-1	CASSAGYRNEQFF	TGTGCCAGCAGCGCGGGGTATCGGAATGAGCAGTTCTTC
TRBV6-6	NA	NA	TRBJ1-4	CASSLSGPNEKLFF	TGTGCCAGCAGTTTAAGTGGCCCCAATGAAAAACTGTTTTTT
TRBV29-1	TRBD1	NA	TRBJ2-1	CSGGQSSYNEQFF	TGCAGCGGGGGACAGAGCTCCTACAATGAGCAGTTCTTC
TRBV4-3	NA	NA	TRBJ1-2	CASSPGGGLGYTF	TGCGCCAGCAGCCCCGGCGGAGGTTTAGGCTACACCTTC
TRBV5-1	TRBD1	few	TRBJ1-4	CASSPGGGNEKLFF	TGCGCCAGCAGTCCAGGGGGCGGTAATGAAAAACTGTTTTTT
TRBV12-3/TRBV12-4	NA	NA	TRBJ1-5	CASSSVNQPQHF	TGTGCCAGCAGCTCAGTAAATCAGCCCCAGCATTTT
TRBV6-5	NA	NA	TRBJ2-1	CASSYRQEDEQFF	TGTGCCAGCAGTTACAGACAGGAAGATGAGCAGTTCTTC
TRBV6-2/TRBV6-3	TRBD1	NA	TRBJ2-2	CASSYTRQGPTGELFF	TGTGCCAGCAGTTACACAAGACAGGGCCCAACCGGGGAGCTGTTTTTT
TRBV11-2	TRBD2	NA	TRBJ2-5	CASSLSGGEGETQYF	TGTGCCAGCAGCCTTAGCGGGGGGGAAGGAGAGACCCAGTACTTC
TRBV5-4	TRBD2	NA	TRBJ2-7	CASSLGGGTWEQYF	TGTGCCAGCAGCTTGGGCGGGGGGACCTGGGAGCAGTACTTC
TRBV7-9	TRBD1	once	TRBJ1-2	CASSIGQVGGYTF	TGTGCCAGCAGCATAGGACAGGTTGGTGGCTACACCTTC
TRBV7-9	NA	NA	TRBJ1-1	CASRAGSMNTEAFF	TGTGCCAGCCGGGCAGGGTCGATGAACACTGAAGCTTTCTTT
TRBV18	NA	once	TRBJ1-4	CASSPPEGSATNEKLFF	TGTGCCAGCTCACCACCGGAGGGTTCCGCAACTAATGAAAAACTGTTTTTT
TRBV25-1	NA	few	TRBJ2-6	CASRSSGTGANVLTF	TGTGCCAGCAGATCGTCAGGGACTGGGGCCAACGTCCTGACTTTC
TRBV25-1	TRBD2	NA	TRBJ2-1	CASSEHGGADEQFF	TGTGCCAGCAGTGAACACGGGGGGGCGGATGAGCAGTTCTTC